This TCR beta chain emerged from a study of post-analysis software for immune sequencing data. Study-level background: Patients had relapsing-remitting, secondary progressive or progressive-relapsing multiple sclerosis; some lacked subtype.

Trimming removed 0 bases from V and 6 bases from J, with 12 bases in between. CDR3 size: 15 residues. Germline V gives CDR1 SGHTA, CDR2 FQGNSA. The authors incorporated unique molecular identifiers into the TCR beta cDNA libraries. It was from about 0.94 to 9.7 million T cells that some 470,000 cDNA molecules came. Using its own MiXCR run on the PCR reads, TCRdb lists one record per CDR3 protein. This sample has 750,000 to 950,000 distinct CDR3 sequences; approximately 53% occur once, and the top ten carry over 4%. Overall study findings and caveats: Five TRBV segments (TRBV5-6, TRBV5-1 and TRBV20-1 among them) occurred more frequently in patients than in controls. Significantly decreased normalized Chao1 diversity was recorded for multiple sclerosis patients relative to controls.

For this clonotype: Its target is not known.

The receptor comes from a girl aged 10 to 17 with multiple sclerosis. The sequencing input was blood. This chain uses TRBV7-2 with TRBJ2-1; TRBD1 might be the D (5 bases). The CDR3 loop reads CASSLAQGRFNEQFF. CDR3 sequence (DNA): TGTGCCAGCAGCTTAGCGCAGGGCCGGTTCAATGAGCAGTTCTTC.